This TCR beta chain emerged from a study of post-analysis software for immune sequencing data (dated by TCRdb to the mid-2010s). Regarding the study in general: Disease courses on record covered relapsing-remitting, secondary progressive and progressive-relapsing multiple sclerosis, though some patients had no subtype annotation. The multiple sclerosis patient repertoires were compared with 10 to 12 previously published healthy control repertoires from donors aged about 6 to 26 years. A subset of samples was prepared in parallel using single-end sample barcoding, then pooled and co-amplified after Illumina adapter ligation.

CDR1 is given as SGHTA and CDR2 as FQGNSA, both from the germline V gene. V and J are trimmed by 5 bases and 2 bases, and the gene matches miss 15 bases of the junction. The CDR3, from cysteine to phenylalanine, totals 19 residues. Only the CDR3 portion is preserved as DNA: 57 bases, with reading frame beginning at the first base. To demonstrate the VDJtools post-analysis software, TCR beta repertoires were profiled from the peripheral blood of roughly 14 young patients with multiple sclerosis. The patients with multiple sclerosis were children and adolescents between roughly 6 and 17 years of age. To note about this clonotype: What this receptor recognizes is not known. Base qualities are not provided; no much larger clone lies one nucleotide away.

The paper as a whole reports these results and caveats: The multiple sclerosis patient group was slightly younger than the control group. Roughly 5 TRBV segments, including TRBV5-6, TRBV5-1 and TRBV20-1, were significantly more frequent in patients than controls. Significantly lower normalized Chao1 diversity was found in multiple sclerosis patients than in controls, suggesting substantial peripheral T-cell clonal expansion. Direct clustering with F measure showed strong co-clustering of samples prepared in the same batch, prompting a batch-effect correction.

Library prep was done by PCR. TCRdb lists the instrument as Illumina HiSeq 2500. Unique molecular identifiers were incorporated into TCR beta cDNA libraries to reduce PCR and sequencing biases. Approximately 500,000 cDNA molecules were obtained for every 1 to 10 million input T cells, so each molecule roughly corresponded to one T cell. Patient libraries were prepared and sequenced with the same protocol used for the earlier healthy control dataset. Samples belonging to the same batch were prepared together, multiplexed and sequenced on a shared HiSeq lane. For the original study's pipeline: MIGEC handled the raw barcoded reads, throwing out single-read molecular identifier groups before consensus assembly and CDR3 extraction. Clonotype tables were post-analysed with VDJtools, and diversity was normalized by down-sampling all datasets to the smallest sample size. Repertoire overlap clustering matched CDR3 amino acid but not nucleotide sequences to correct batch-related cross-sample contamination. The public reads were reanalyzed by TCRdb: fastp trimming at Q25, MiXCR alignment, in-frame beta chains only. Identical CDR3 protein sequences are pooled into one entry, listed with their most common genes and DNA. These V and J calls are TCRdb output, not the study's own analysis. This sample holds some 500,000 distinct CDR3 sequences; roughly 45% were observed only once. The top ten clones comprise around 10% of the sample.

The material sequenced was blood. The rearranged segments are TRBV7-2 and TRBJ2-7; 13 nucleotides in the junction match TRBD2. This sequence was found in a girl between 10 and 17 years old with multiple sclerosis. This receptor has the CDR3 CASSPRIADTSGRAYEQYF. The DNA reads as follows: TGTGCCAGCAGCCCCCGGATAGCCGATACTAGCGGGAGGGCCTACGAGCAGTACTTC.